This T cell receptor beta chain was recorded in a study of CD8+CD57+ T cells in acquired aplastic anemia. As for the study in general: Isolated CD4+ and CD8+ cells, once sorted, yielded DNA averaging about 3 ug.

Flow cytometry had shown expanded CD8+CD57+ cells in the patients chosen for sequencing. The use of genomic DNA as template underpinned the TCR beta VDJ and CDR3 profiling. TCRdb reanalysed the reads using MiXCR and keeps one entry per CDR3 protein. The table has 95,000 to 150,000 distinct CDR3 sequences, 55% to 70% seen once. Germline V lookup: CDR1 LNHDA, CDR2 SQIVND (reference sequence). V lost 7 bases and J lost 0, with 27 bases in between. This CDR3 is 20 amino acids long. This TCR was recovered from a human donor with aplastic anemia. The source material was sorted CD4+, CD8+, or CD8+CD57+ T cells (not recorded which) from PBMCs. The rearrangement uses TRBV19 and TRBJ2-2, with D maybe TRBD1 (5 bases). The CDR3 DNA follows: TGTGCCAGTAAATTGCGCCAGGGTCCCCAGGGCTGTGCGAACACCGGGGAGCTGTTTTTT. Amino acids: CASKLRQGPQGCANTGELFF.